This T cell receptor beta chain was found in a study of cytomegalovirus exposure and HLA in healthy donors. Overall study: A data release that came early held tens of millions of unique TCRs from HLA-typed donors.

This CDR3 has 14 residues. The V gene end was trimmed by 8 bases and the J gene end by 8 bases; junction bases not matched to a gene: 10. Germline loops: CDR1 MNHNS, CDR2 SASEGT. It was with 60 Vbeta and 13 Jbeta primers that the PCR ran. Using immunoSEQ multiplex PCR, the repertoire was profiled, and TCRdb retains in-frame clones only, with some absent. The profile shows about 90,000 clones, roughly 58% of them singletons. The sequence was collected from a young woman in good health and CMV-seropositive. The chain couples TRBV6-1 to TRBJ1-4; 8 bases align to TRBD1. Sequenced input: PBMCs. The CDR3 spells CASGDTGGSEKLFF. The CDR3 DNA sequence: TGTGCCAGCGGGGATACAGGGGGAAGCGAAAAACTGTTTTTT.